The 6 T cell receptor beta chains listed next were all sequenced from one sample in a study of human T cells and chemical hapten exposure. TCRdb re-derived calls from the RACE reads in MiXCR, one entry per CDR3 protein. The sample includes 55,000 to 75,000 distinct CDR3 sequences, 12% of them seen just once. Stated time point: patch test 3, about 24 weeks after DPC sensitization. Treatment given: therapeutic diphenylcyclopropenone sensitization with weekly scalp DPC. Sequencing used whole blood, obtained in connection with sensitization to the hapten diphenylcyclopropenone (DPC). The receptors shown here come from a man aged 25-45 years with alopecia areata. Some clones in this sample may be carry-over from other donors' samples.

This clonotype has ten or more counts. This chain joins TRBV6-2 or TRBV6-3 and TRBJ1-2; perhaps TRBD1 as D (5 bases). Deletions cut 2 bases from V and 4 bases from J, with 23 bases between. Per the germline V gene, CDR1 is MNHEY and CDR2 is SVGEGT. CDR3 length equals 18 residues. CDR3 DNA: TGTGCCAGCAGTTACGATCTGCGAGGGGCGGCGTACGGCTATGGCTACACCTTC. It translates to CASSYDLRGAAYGYGYTF.

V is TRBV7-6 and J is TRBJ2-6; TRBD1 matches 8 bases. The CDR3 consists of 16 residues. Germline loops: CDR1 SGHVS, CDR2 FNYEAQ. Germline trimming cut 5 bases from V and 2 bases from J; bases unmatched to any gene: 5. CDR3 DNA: TGTGCCAGCAGCCTACCACAGGGGGCTGGGGCCAACGTCCTGACTTTC. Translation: CASSLPQGAGANVLTF.

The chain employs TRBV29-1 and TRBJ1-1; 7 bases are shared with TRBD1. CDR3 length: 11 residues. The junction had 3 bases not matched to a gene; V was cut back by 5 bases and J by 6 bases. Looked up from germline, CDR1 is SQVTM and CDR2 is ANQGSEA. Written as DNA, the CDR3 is TGCAGCGTTTCGACAGGGCCTGAAGCTTTCTTT. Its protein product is CSVSTGPEAFF. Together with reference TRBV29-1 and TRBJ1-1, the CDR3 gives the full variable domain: SAVISQKPSRDICQRGTSLTIQCQVDSQVTMMFWYRQQPGQSLTLIATANQGSEATYESGFVIDKFPISRPNLTFSTLTVSNMSPEDSSIYLCSVSTGPEAFFGQGTRLTVV.

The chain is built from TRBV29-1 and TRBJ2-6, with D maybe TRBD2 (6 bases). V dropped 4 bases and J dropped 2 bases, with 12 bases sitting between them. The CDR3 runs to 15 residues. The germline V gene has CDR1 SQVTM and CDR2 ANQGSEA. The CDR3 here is CSVALRGAGANVLTF. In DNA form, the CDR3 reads TGCAGCGTTGCCCTCCGCGGGGCTGGGGCCAACGTCCTGACTTTC. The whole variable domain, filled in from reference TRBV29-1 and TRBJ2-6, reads SAVISQKPSRDICQRGTSLTIQCQVDSQVTMMFWYRQQPGQSLTLIATANQGSEATYESGFVIDKFPISRPNLTFSTLTVSNMSPEDSSIYLCSVALRGAGANVLTFGAGSRLTVL.

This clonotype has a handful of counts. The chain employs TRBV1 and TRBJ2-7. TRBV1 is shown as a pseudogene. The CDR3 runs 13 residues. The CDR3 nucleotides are TGCACCAGCCCTCACAAGAACTTCTACGAGCAGTACTTC. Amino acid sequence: CTSPHKNFYEQYF.

CDR3 nucleotides: TGTGCCAGCTCCCCGGGCCCCCAATATACGCAGTATTTT. Its protein product is CASSPGPQYTQYF. The V gene is TRBV9, the J gene TRBJ2-3; no reliable D call. Trimming took off 7 bases at V and 7 bases at J, with 16 bases between the two ends. Looked up from germline, CDR1 is SGDLS and CDR2 is YYNGEE. The CDR3 is 13 residues long.